This T cell receptor (beta chain) was identified in a study of blood T cell repertoires in COVID-19. Overall study context: The samples span acute and convalescent COVID-19 from the United States, Italy and Spain.

Clones were sequenced by immunoSEQ multiplex PCR, and TCRdb holds only the in-frame ones, with some missing. The data contain 350,000 to 400,000 clones, 86% of them singletons. The sample was peripheral blood. The sequence was collected from a woman in her fifties or sixties with COVID-19, enrolled during active disease.

For the CDR3, the DNA is TGTGCCAGTAGTATGGGAGGTAGTGGTGAAAAACTGTTTTTT. It yields the protein CASSMGGSGEKLFF. The chain combines TRBV19 with TRBJ1-4, with no clear D. This CDR3 spans 14 amino acids. Germline CDR1 is LNHDA and CDR2 is SQIVND (reference sequence). V lost 3 bases, J lost 7 bases, and 12 bases lay in between. Variable domain in full (rest from reference TRBV19 and TRBJ1-4): DGGITQSPKYLFRKEGQNVTLSCEQNLNHDAMYWYRQDPGQGLRLIYYSQIVNDFQKGDIAEGYSVSREKKESFPLTVTSAQKNPTAFYLCASSMGGSGEKLFFGSGTQLSVL.